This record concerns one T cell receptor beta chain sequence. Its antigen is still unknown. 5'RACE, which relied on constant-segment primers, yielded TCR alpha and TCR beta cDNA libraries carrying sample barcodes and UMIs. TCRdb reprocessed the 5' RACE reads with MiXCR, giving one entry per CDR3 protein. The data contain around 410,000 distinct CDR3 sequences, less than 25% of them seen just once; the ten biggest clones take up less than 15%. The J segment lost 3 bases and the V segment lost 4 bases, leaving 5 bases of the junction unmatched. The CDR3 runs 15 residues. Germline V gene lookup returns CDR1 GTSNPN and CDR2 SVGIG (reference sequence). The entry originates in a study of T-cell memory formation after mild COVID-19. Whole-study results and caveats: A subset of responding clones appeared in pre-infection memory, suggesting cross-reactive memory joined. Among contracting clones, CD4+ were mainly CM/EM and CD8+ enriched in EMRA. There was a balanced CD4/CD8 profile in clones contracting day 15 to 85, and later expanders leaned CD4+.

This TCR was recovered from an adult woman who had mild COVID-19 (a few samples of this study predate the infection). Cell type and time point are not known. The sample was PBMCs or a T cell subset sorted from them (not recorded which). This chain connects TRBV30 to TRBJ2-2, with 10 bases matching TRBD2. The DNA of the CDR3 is TGTGCCTGGAAGGCAGCGGGAGGGGACACCGGGGAGCTGTTTTTT. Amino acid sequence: CAWKAAGGDTGELFF.